These 11 T cell receptor beta chains were sequenced from one sample in a study of Ad26.COV2.S vaccination and SARS-CoV-2 variants. Measured with immunoSEQ multiplex PCR; TCRdb has only the in-frame clones, and not every one. The sample holds about 260,000 clones, approximately 90% seen once. Treatment meaning: some 19 received Ad26.COV2.S at low or high dose, single or two shots; 5 received placebo; per-sample allocation not given. Each sample was drawn 63 days after the first injection (of vaccine or placebo). The material sequenced was peripheral blood, taken in a trial of Ad26.COV2.S vaccine versus placebo. The receptor set was obtained from a person aged 18-60 years who received the Ad26.COV2.S COVID-19 vaccine or a placebo.

The chain uses TRBV25-1 and TRBJ1-1, with a possible D match to TRBD1 (5 bases). V gave up 8 bases and J gave up 6 bases, with 13 bases separating them. The CDR3 consists of 12 residues. CDR1 and CDR2 (germline): MGHDK, SYGVNS. CDR3 nucleotides: TGTGCCAGCCAAGCGGGGGGACCTGAAGCTTTCTTT. It yields the protein CASQAGGPEAFF. The full variable domain, with the rest looked up from reference TRBV25-1 and TRBJ1-1, is EADIYQTPRYLVIGTGKKITLECSQTMGHDKMYWYQQDPGMELHLIHYSYGVNSTEKGDLSSESTVSRIRTEHFPLTLESARPSHTSQYLCASQAGGPEAFFGQGTRLTVV.

The chain combines TRBV15 with TRBJ1-4; 7 bases line up with TRBD1. J gave up 6 bases and V 5 bases, and 9 bases lay outside the gene matches. The CDR3 covers 15 residues. CDR1 and CDR2 from the germline V gene are LNHNV and YYDKDF (reference sequence). In DNA form, the CDR3 reads TGTGCCACCAGCCCTCCGGGACAGCTGGATGAAAAACTGTTTTTT. Translating gives CATSPPGQLDEKLFF.

This sequence joins TRBV5-8 and TRBJ1-1; maybe TRBD1 (6 bases). Looked up from germline, CDR1 is SGHTS and CDR2 is YDEGEE. This CDR3 has 16 residues. Trimming removed 0 bases from V and 5 bases from J, with 17 bases in between. The CDR3 sequence: CASSLDRVGSRTEAFF. In nucleotides, the CDR3 is TGTGCCAGCAGCTTGGACAGGGTAGGAAGTAGAACTGAAGCTTTCTTT.

The rearrangement uses TRBV6-6 and TRBJ1-2, with TRBD1 identical over 7 bases. The CDR3 contains 16 residues. V trimming: 3 bases; J trimming: 3 bases; junction bases outside the gene matches: 10. Germline V gene lookup returns CDR1 MNHNY and CDR2 SVGAGI (reference sequence). CDR3 region: CASSYTSARGYYGYTF. CDR3 sequence (DNA): TGTGCCAGCAGTTATACTTCCGCCAGGGGGTACTATGGCTACACCTTC.

The genes are TRBV6-5 and TRBJ2-3; 9 bases match TRBD2. Losses at the gene ends were 8 bases for V and 2 bases for J; bases not matched to a gene: 5. This CDR3 is built from 14 residues. The germline V gene encodes CDR1 MNHEY and CDR2 SVGAGI. The CDR3 protein is CASRLAGNTDTQYF. The CDR3 nucleotides are TGTGCCAGCCGTCTAGCGGGGAACACAGATACGCAGTATTTT.

In its sample, this clone was seen once. This chain connects TRBV11-2 to TRBJ2-2; perhaps TRBD2 as D (5 bases). Trimming removed 5 bases from V and 5 bases from J, with 24 bases in between. Germline V lookup: CDR1 SGHAT, CDR2 FQNNGV. The CDR3 extends over 18 amino acids. The CDR3 loop reads CASSPGNRRVPQTGELFF. CDR3 nucleotides: TGTGCCAGCAGCCCCGGGAACCGAAGGGTCCCCCAAACCGGGGAGCTGTTTTTT.

This rearrangement joins TRBV4-3 to TRBJ1-2, with D perhaps TRBD1 (6 bases). The CDR3 runs 17 residues. V dropped 1 base and J dropped 3 bases, with 18 bases sitting between them. Germline-derived CDR1 and CDR2 are LGHNA and YSLEER. This CDR3 reads CASSQVRGTGNDYGYTF. CDR3 nucleotides: TGCGCCAGCAGCCAAGTTAGGGGAACAGGGAACGACTATGGCTACACCTTC.

This chain connects TRBV12-3 or TRBV12-4 to TRBJ1-3; D is undetermined. Trimming cost V 8 bases and J 6 bases, with 14 bases left between them. The CDR3 totals 13 residues. CDR3 protein: CASRTSGVNTIYF. For the CDR3, the DNA is TGTGCCAGCCGAACCTCAGGAGTAAACACCATATATTTT.

In its sample, this clone was seen once. V usage is TRBV27 and J usage is TRBJ1-5; D is unclear. This CDR3 has 14 amino acids. Trimming removed 3 bases at V and 1 base at J, with 7 bases between. The germline V gene encodes CDR1 MNHEY and CDR2 SMNVEV (reference sequence). CDR3: CASSFAGSNQPQHF. CDR3 nucleotides: TGTGCCAGCAGTTTTGCGGGGAGCAATCAGCCCCAGCATTTT.

This chain joins TRBV24-1 and TRBJ2-3, with 7 bases lining up with TRBD1. CDR3 length: 17 residues. Germline trimming cut 4 bases from V and 4 bases from J; bases unmatched to any gene: 13. Germline lookup yields CDR1 KGHDR and CDR2 SFDVKD. The CDR3 here is CATSDVNRGKEADTQYF. The CDR3 DNA reads TGTGCCACCAGTGACGTGAACAGGGGTAAGGAGGCAGATACGCAGTATTTT.

The rearrangement joins TRBV9 to TRBJ2-1; possible D gene TRBD2, 6 bases. V lost 0 bases, J lost 2 bases, and 12 bases lay in between. CDR3 length: 16 residues. Per germline, CDR1 SGDLS and CDR2 YYNGEE. The CDR3 sequence is CASSVGLARAYNEQFF. The CDR3 DNA reads TGTGCCAGCAGCGTAGGGCTAGCGAGAGCCTACAATGAGCAGTTCTTC.